This T cell receptor (beta chain) was recorded in a study of T cell repertoires in cytomegalovirus infection. Background on the study: Indications of both CMV infection and matching HLA type were provided by public TCR beta signatures. Findings and caveats of the study: What dominated the ex vivo response were HLA-C-restricted CMV-specific TCR beta clonotypes.

TCRdb independently ran MiXCR on the reads; one entry per CDR3 protein. The sample holds under 600,000 distinct CDR3 sequences, approximately 15% seen once. Per germline, CDR1 MDHEN and CDR2 SYDVKM. The CDR3 consists of 20 residues. This clonotype was recorded at least ten times. What it binds is unknown. A read error may account for a junction end that differs from germline. The receptor was isolated from a human donor in good health (CMV status not recorded). Some clones in this sample may be carry-over from other donors' samples. The V gene is TRBV28, the J gene TRBJ1-4; D is uncertain. The sample consisted of CD8+ T cells from PBMCs. DNA for the CDR3: TGTGCCAGCAGTTTCGCCCCCTTCTCGCGGGGTGGAGCCTCTAATGAAAAACTGTTTTTC. Protein sequence: CASSFAPFSRGGASNEKLFF. Looking up the rest from reference TRBV28 and TRBJ1-4 gives the full variable domain: DVKVTQSSRYLVKRTGEKVFLECVQDMDHENMFWYRQDPGLGLRLIYFSYDVKMKEKGDIPEGYSVSREKKERFSLILESASTNQTSMYLCASSFAPFSRGGASNEKLFFGSGTQLSVL.